The 8 T cell receptor beta chains below all came from one sample that was sequenced in a study of regulatory T cells. Notes on the study in general: Hydrophobic residues at CDR3 positions 6 and 7 were enriched in conventional CD4+ T cells of CD3G-deficient patients.

No antigen has been assigned to these receptors. The PCR used 52 TRBV and 13 TRBJ primers. Using immunoSEQ multiplex PCR, the repertoire was profiled, and TCRdb retains in-frame clones only, with some absent. This table has around 32,000 clones, about 90% appearing once. Sequenced: conventional CD4+ T cells sorted from blood. All receptors derive from a person aged 18 to 30 with CD3G deficiency.

The rearrangement joins TRBV28 to TRBJ2-1; 11 bases map to TRBD2. J lost 7 bases, V lost 3 bases, and 2 bases had no gene match. CDR3 length: 14 amino acids. Germline-derived CDR1 and CDR2 are MDHEN and SYDVKM. Written as DNA, the CDR3 is TGTGCCAGCAGTTTCTTAGCGGGAGGGAATGAGCAGTTCTTC. Amino acid sequence: CASSFLAGGNEQFF.

The chain couples TRBV6-1 to TRBJ2-3; TRBD1 is a possible D gene (6 bases). The CDR3 is 13 residues long. The V and J ends lost 5 bases and 0 bases respectively, with 6 bases between them. CDR1 and CDR2 from the germline V gene are MNHNS and SASEGT. The CDR3 reads CASSTGSTDTQYF. In nucleotides, the CDR3 is TGTGCCAGCAGTACAGGGAGCACAGATACGCAGTATTTT.

The chain is built from TRBV29-1 and TRBJ1-1; TRBD1 matches at 8 bases. Germline CDR1 SQVTM, CDR2 ANQGSEA. The CDR3 runs to 15 residues. The V gene end was trimmed by 4 bases and the J gene end by 3 bases; junction bases not matched to a gene: 10. This CDR3 is CSVARGTGGHTEAFF. The CDR3 DNA reads as TGCAGCGTTGCCCGGGGCACAGGGGGGCACACTGAAGCTTTCTTT.

The genes are TRBV2 and TRBJ1-6; no definite D call. V shed 4 bases and J shed 13 bases, with 8 bases lying between them. The CDR3 runs 11 residues. CDR1 SNHLY and CDR2 FYNNEI come from the germline V gene. CDR3 sequence reads: CASSVKLPLHF. CDR3 in DNA: TGTGCCAGCAGTGTAAAACTCCCCCTCCACTTT. The entire variable domain, with the rest obtained from reference TRBV2 and TRBJ1-6, is as follows: EPEVTQTPSHQVTQMGQEVILRCVPISNHLYFYWYRQILGQKVEFLVSFYNNEISEKSEIFDDQFSVERPDGSNFTLKIRSTKLEDSAMYFCASSVKLPLHFGNGTRLTVT.

The chain links TRBV5-1 to TRBJ2-5, with 9 bases identical to TRBD1. Germline V gives CDR1 SGHRS, CDR2 YFSETQ. Unmatched junction bases numbered 8, after V lost 4 bases and J lost 4 bases. This CDR3 spans 15 amino acids. This CDR3 reads CASSPGTGIRETQYF. CDR3 sequence (DNA): TGCGCCAGCAGCCCCGGGACAGGGATTAGAGAGACCCAGTACTTC.

This chain connects TRBV7-9 to TRBJ1-2, with a weak D call TRBD1 (5 bases). The CDR3 is made up of 17 amino acids. Trimming took off 5 bases at V and 0 bases at J, with 19 bases between the two ends. Germline loops: CDR1 SEHNR, CDR2 FQNEAQ (reference sequence). This CDR3 is CASSRVQGTVANYGYTF. CDR3 sequence (DNA): TGTGCCAGCAGCCGCGTGCAGGGTACTGTGGCTAACTATGGCTACACCTTC.

The genes are TRBV28 and TRBJ2-3; 10 nucleotides match TRBD1. Looked up from germline, CDR1 is MDHEN and CDR2 is SYDVKM. The CDR3 extends over 16 amino acids. J gave up 4 bases and V 2 bases, and 6 bases lay outside the gene matches. The CDR3 protein is CASSLVGQGGADTQYF. CDR3 DNA: TGTGCCAGCAGTTTAGTAGGACAGGGGGGCGCAGATACGCAGTATTTT. Filled out from reference TRBV28 and TRBJ2-3, the complete variable domain reads DVKVTQSSRYLVKRTGEKVFLECVQDMDHENMFWYRQDPGLGLRLIYFSYDVKMKEKGDIPEGYSVSREKKERFSLILESASTNQTSMYLCASSLVGQGGADTQYFGPGTRLTVL.

The chain links TRBV6-1 to TRBJ2-4; D is perhaps TRBD2 (5 bases). The germline V gene encodes CDR1 MNHNS and CDR2 SASEGT. The CDR3 totals 16 residues. The germline V and J ends were trimmed by 1 base and 1 base, with 11 bases remaining between them. CDR3: CASSEVRVIAKNIQYF. The CDR3 region has the DNA TGTGCCAGCAGTGAAGTGAGGGTTATCGCCAAAAACATTCAGTACTTC.